The 8 T cell receptor beta chains below all came from one sample that was sequenced in a study of CD8 T cells in Susac syndrome. An amount of RNA that ranged from about 0.45 to 1 ug was reverse transcribed with random hexamers. One entry per CDR3 protein, called by TCRdb with MiXCR from the immunoSEQ multiplex PCR reads. The sample shows over 95,000 distinct CDR3 sequences, 85% to 95% of them seen only once. Sequencing was performed on CD4+ T cells from PBMCs. Receptor source: a human donor in good health.

The J gene is TRBJ1-2, the V gene TRBV19, with TRBD1 matching 8 bases. The CDR3 is made up of 13 amino acids. V was pared by 3 bases and J by 11 bases, with 8 bases of the junction left unmatched. CDR1 and CDR2 (germline): LNHDA, SQIVND (reference sequence). The CDR3 DNA sequence: TGTGCCAGTAGTATCCGGGACAGGAGGCGATACACCTTC. Translation: CASSIRDRRRYTF.

The genes are TRBV7-3 and TRBJ2-1, with a weak D call TRBD2 (7 bases). CDR3 length: 15 residues. V was pared by 4 bases and J by 12 bases, with 22 bases between. CDR1 is SGHTA and CDR2 is FQGTGA in the germline V gene. The CDR3 DNA follows: TGTGCCAGCAGCTCGGGCGTCCCGGCGGGGGCAGCGCAGTTCTTC. Its translation is CASSSGVPAGAAQFF. Full variable domain (missing parts from reference TRBV7-3 and TRBJ2-1): GAGVSQTPSNKVTEKGKYVELRCDPISGHTALYWYRQSLGQGPEFLIYFQGTGAADDSGLPNDRFFAVRPEGSVSTLKIQRTERGDSAVYLCASSSGVPAGAAQFFGPGTRLTVL.

In this sample, this clonotype turned up once. This chain connects TRBV4-3 to TRBJ1-2; tentatively, D is TRBD1 (5 bases). From germline, CDR1 is LGHNA and CDR2 YSLEER. Trimming pared 0 bases from V and 7 bases from J, leaving 15 bases between. The CDR3 spans 15 residues. The CDR3 protein is CASSQESSAGGGYTF. CDR3 nucleotides: TGCGCCAGCAGCCAAGAATCAAGCGCGGGGGGTGGCTACACCTTC.

The count of this clonotype is one. The V and J genes are TRBV25-1 and TRBJ2-1; D may be TRBD1 (5 bases). Trimming removed 8 bases from V and 2 bases from J, with 22 bases in between. The CDR3 has 17 residues. Germline CDR1 is MGHDK and CDR2 is SYGVNS. CDR3 DNA sequence: TGTGCCAGCGGCCAAGAGATCGGACACCTTCCCTACAATGAGCAGTTCTTC. Protein sequence: CASGQEIGHLPYNEQFF.

V is TRBV5-1 and J is TRBJ1-5; 8 bases line up with TRBD1. This CDR3 comprises 15 residues. Germline CDR1 is SGHRS and CDR2 is YFSETQ. Unmatched junction bases numbered 9, after V lost 5 bases and J lost 5 bases. The CDR3 DNA is TGCGCCAGCAGGACAACAGGGGGGTCGGATCAGCCCCAGCATTTT. Translation gives CASRTTGGSDQPQHF.

The chain uses TRBV29-1 and TRBJ2-5; TRBD2 agrees at 9 bases. The CDR3 is 14 amino acids. Trimming removed 4 bases from V and 4 bases from J; junction bases left unmatched: 7. Germline-derived CDR1 and CDR2 are SQVTM and ANQGSEA. CDR3 coding DNA: TGCAGCGTTGCTGGCGGGAGGGCCGTAGAGACCCAGTACTTC. Translated: CSVAGGRAVETQYF.

This clonotype was observed a single time. The chain is built from TRBV20-1 and TRBJ2-7; TRBD1 aligns across 9 bases. The junction had 12 bases not matched to a gene; V was cut back by 1 base and J by 5 bases. Germline V CDR1 and CDR2: DFQATT, SNEGSKA (reference sequence). The CDR3 spans 16 residues. In DNA, the CDR3 is TGCAGTGCTAGAGGCGCCGGGGGACAGGGTGACCACGAGCAGTACTTC. It encodes CSARGAGGQGDHEQYF.

As DNA, the CDR3 is TGCGCCAGCAGCCGCTCGACTAGCGGCTCCTACAATGAGCAGTTCTTC. It translates to CASSRSTSGSYNEQFF. This chain connects TRBV4-3 to TRBJ2-1; 9 nucleotides align to TRBD2. This CDR3 has 16 residues. With V trimmed by 4 bases and J by 0 bases, 4 bases remained unmatched. Germline lookup yields CDR1 LGHNA and CDR2 YSLEER.